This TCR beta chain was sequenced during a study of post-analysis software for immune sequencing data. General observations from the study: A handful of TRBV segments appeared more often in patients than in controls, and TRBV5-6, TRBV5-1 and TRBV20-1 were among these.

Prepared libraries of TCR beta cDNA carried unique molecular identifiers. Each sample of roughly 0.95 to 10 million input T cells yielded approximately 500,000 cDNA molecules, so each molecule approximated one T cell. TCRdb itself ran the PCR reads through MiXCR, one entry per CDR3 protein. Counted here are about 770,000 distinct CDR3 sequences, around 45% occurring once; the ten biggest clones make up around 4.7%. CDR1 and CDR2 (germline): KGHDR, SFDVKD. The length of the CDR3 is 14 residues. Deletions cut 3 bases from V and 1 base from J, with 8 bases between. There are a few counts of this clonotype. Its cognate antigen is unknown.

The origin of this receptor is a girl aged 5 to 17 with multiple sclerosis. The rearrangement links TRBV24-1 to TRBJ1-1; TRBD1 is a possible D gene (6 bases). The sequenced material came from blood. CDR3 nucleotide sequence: TGTGCCACCAGTGATAGGGGACAGAACACTGAAGCTTTCTTT. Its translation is CATSDRGQNTEAFF.